This TCR beta chain was sequenced during a study of immune reconstitution after stem cell transplant in scleroderma. Deletions cut 3 bases from V and 4 bases from J, with 9 bases between. CDR1 is MNHEY, CDR2 SMNVEV, per germline (reference sequence). There are 14 residues in the CDR3. TCRdb reprocessed the RT-PCR reads with MiXCR, giving one entry per CDR3 protein. The table includes roughly 1,900 distinct CDR3 sequences, less than 15% detected once. The chain uses TRBV27 and TRBJ2-2; D is unclear. The sample was acquired before or after autologous hematopoietic stem cell transplantation (not recorded which). This receptor was obtained from a female donor with systemic sclerosis. The CDR3 sequence: CASSFLALTGELFF. In DNA, the CDR3 is TGTGCCAGCAGTTTTCTGGCTCTCACCGGGGAGCTGTTTTTT.